A selection of T cell receptor beta chains follows, all from one sample in a study of breast tumors, draining lymph nodes, adjacent tissues. One entry per CDR3 protein results from TCRdb running MiXCR on the multiplex PCR reads. The sample lists more than 250,000 distinct CDR3 sequences; more than 30% were seen once. Input material: axillary lymph node tissue. Receptors were obtained from a female donor with breast cancer. Some clones in this sample may be carry-over from other donors' samples. Both conserved end residues are part of each CDR3. The D gene is left open where the match is weak. Only some rows state a clone size, as once, few, many or a class for expanded clones.

length: 15; J: TRBJ2-1; V: TRBV11-2; D: TRBD1; size: many; CDR3: CASSRAGTANNEQFF; DNA: TGTGCCAGCAGCAGAGCCGGGACAGCGAACAATGAGCAGTTCTTC
length: 14; J: TRBJ2-7; V: TRBV7-9; D: -; size: many; CDR3: CASSLEGLGAEQYF; DNA: TGTGCCAGCAGCTTAGAGGGACTGGGGGCCGAGCAGTACTTC
length: 16; J: TRBJ2-6; V: TRBV29-1; D: TRBD2; size: -; CDR3: CSVARTSGTGANVLTF; DNA: TGCAGCGTAGCCAGGACTAGCGGGACCGGGGCCAACGTCCTGACTTTC
length: 11; J: TRBJ2-1; V: TRBV2; D: -; size: many; CDR3: CARGAGDEQFF; DNA: TGTGCCAGGGGGGCAGGGGATGAGCAGTTCTTC
length: 14; J: TRBJ2-7; V: TRBV5-5; D: -; size: -; CDR3: CASKLDASSYEQYF; DNA: TGTGCCAGCAAGCTAGACGCCAGCTCCTACGAGCAGTACTTC
length: 20; J: TRBJ2-6; V: TRBV29-1; D: TRBD2; size: -; CDR3: CSVEVTGLAGVPSGANVLTF; DNA: TGCAGCGTTGAGGTAACGGGACTAGCGGGAGTGCCCTCTGGGGCCAACGTCCTGACTTTC
length: 16; J: TRBJ2-5; V: TRBV19; D: TRBD2; size: many; CDR3: CASSIGPTSGTETQYF; DNA: TGTGCCAGTAGTATCGGACCAACTAGCGGGACAGAGACCCAGTACTTC
length: 13; J: TRBJ2-4; V: TRBV12-3/TRBV12-4; D: -; size: -; CDR3: CASSLGQQNIQYF; DNA: TGTGCCAGCAGTTTAGGGCAGCAAAACATTCAGTACTTC
length: 11; J: TRBJ2-1; V: TRBV20-1; D: -; size: -; CDR3: CGAAITTVQSF; DNA: TGCGGTGCTGCGATTACGACTGTGCAGTCCTTC
length: 16; J: TRBJ2-1; V: TRBV14; D: -; size: few; CDR3: CASSQDKVAYYNEQFF; DNA: TGTGCCAGCAGCCAAGATAAGGTAGCCTACTACAATGAGCAGTTCTTC
length: 16; J: TRBJ2-3; V: TRBV15; D: TRBD2; size: many; CDR3: CATSSRSGSGIDTQYF; DNA: TGTGCCACCAGCTCCCGAAGCGGGAGTGGTATAGATACGCAGTATTTT
length: 17; J: TRBJ2-1; V: TRBV14; D: TRBD2; size: many; CDR3: CASSQDRGLAGDNEQFF; DNA: TGTGCCAGCAGCCAAGATCGCGGGCTAGCGGGAGACAATGAGCAGTTCTTC
length: 13; J: TRBJ2-7; V: TRBV10-3; D: -; size: many; CDR3: CAITRDGAYEQYF; DNA: TGTGCCATCACCCGGGACGGCGCCTACGAGCAGTACTTC
length: 15; J: TRBJ1-3; V: TRBV12-3/TRBV12-4; D: TRBD1; size: -; CDR3: CASSFRGQAGNTIYF; DNA: TGTGCCAGCAGTTTCCGCGGACAGGCTGGAAACACCATATATTTT
length: 14; J: TRBJ1-4; V: TRBV19; D: -; size: many; CDR3: CASSIMGINEKLFF; DNA: TGTGCCAGTAGTATTATGGGAATTAATGAAAAACTGTTTTTT
length: 15; J: TRBJ2-7; V: TRBV10-3; D: TRBD2; size: many; CDR3: CAISESGLAFSEQYF; DNA: TGTGCCATCAGTGAGTCGGGACTAGCTTTCTCCGAGCAGTACTTC
length: 15; J: TRBJ1-3; V: TRBV2; D: -; size: many; CDR3: CASSGTQGAGNTIYF; DNA: TGTGCCAGCAGTGGAACCCAGGGTGCAGGAAACACCATATATTTT
length: 13; J: TRBJ1-5; V: TRBV11-3; D: -; size: -; CDR3: CASSPRGVQPQHF; DNA: TGTGCCAGCAGCCCTAGGGGGGTTCAGCCCCAGCATTTT
length: 16; J: TRBJ2-7; V: TRBV3-1; D: TRBD2; size: -; CDR3: CASSRYSSGKASEQYF; DNA: TGTGCCAGCAGCCGATACTCTAGCGGGAAGGCCTCCGAGCAGTACTTC
length: 15; J: TRBJ1-1; V: TRBV5-1; D: TRBD1; size: few; CDR3: CASKGTGAPNTEAFF; DNA: TGCGCCAGCAAAGGGACAGGGGCTCCGAACACTGAAGCTTTCTTT
length: 13; J: TRBJ2-2; V: TRBV7-8; D: -; size: -; CDR3: CASSLGSIGELFF; DNA: TGTGCCAGCAGCTTAGGTAGTATCGGAGAGCTGTTTTTT
length: 15; J: TRBJ2-7; V: TRBV2; D: -; size: many; CDR3: CASTPRTWDSYEQYF; DNA: TGTGCCAGCACCCCCAGGACTTGGGACTCCTACGAGCAGTACTTC